Detailed here is one TCR beta chain. The target antigen is unknown. This record belongs to a study of T cell responses to AZD1222 COVID-19 vaccine. Study outcomes and limitations: Epitopes outside B.1.351 and B.1.1.7 mutated regions reportedly drew nearly half of spike TCRs.

TCRdb's copy holds only in-frame clones and misses some; the assay was immunoSEQ multiplex PCR. The sample holds some 120,000 clones, less than 95% seen once. The V and J ends lost 5 bases and 0 bases respectively, with 7 bases between them. Germline CDR1 reads SGHAT; CDR2 reads FQNNGV. The CDR3 runs 13 residues. The source was peripheral blood, collected on day 0 of MenACWY control vaccination. This receptor was taken from an adult in good health. The chain employs TRBV11-2 and TRBJ1-1; perhaps TRBD1 as D (5 bases). The CDR3 DNA reads TGTGCCAGCAGCCGGGACTTGAACACTGAAGCTTTCTTT. Residues: CASSRDLNTEAFF.